This TCR beta chain was identified during a study of cytomegalovirus exposure and HLA in healthy donors. The PCR had 60 Vbeta and 13 Jbeta primers. Repertoires were generated with immunoSEQ multiplex PCR, while TCRdb's copy carries only in-frame clones and drops some. The sample comprises under 200,000 clones, less than 90% of which are singletons, and 0.25% to 0.3% rests with the top ten. General study points: Reports credit the classifier with highly specific, highly sensitive diagnosis of cytomegalovirus status. Association of a missense DCLRE1C variant with TCR beta V- and J-gene trimming was reported in a later analysis.

As to this clone: Its antigen is still unknown.

The TCR comes from a boy aged 5-17 years in good health and CMV-seronegative. The specimen was PBMCs.

The CDR3 region has the DNA TGTGCCTGGAGTCCTACCGTGCGGGGGAATCAGCCCCAGCATTTT. Amino acids: CAWSPTVRGNQPQHF. The chain joins TRBV30 to TRBJ1-5; TRBD1 is a possible D gene (5 bases). This CDR3 is 15 amino acids long. Trimming stripped 2 bases from V and 4 bases from J, with 15 bases between. Germline loops: CDR1 GTSNPN, CDR2 SVGIG (reference sequence).